These T cell receptor beta chains were read from a single sample in a study of circulating and synovial CD4+ cells in juvenile arthritis. Generated by immunoSEQ multiplex PCR, the TCRdb table keeps only in-frame clones and is missing some. The sample has 25,000 to 35,000 clones, 90% to 95% seen once; the top ten hold 2.5% to 3%. The sample was CD4+ T cells from blood. These receptors were obtained from a human donor with juvenile idiopathic arthritis. CDR3s leave out the opening cysteine and the closing phenylalanine or tryptophan. Fields, in order: J gene, V gene, CDR3 protein.

>TRBJ2-7|TRBV28
ASREYGRHYEQY
>TRBJ2-7|TRBV28
ASSRLYLLGQKYTYEQY
>TRBJ1-2|TRBV28
ASSRTGSGNYGYT
>TRBJ2-7|TRBV5-1
ASSLVASYEQY
>TRBJ1-5|TRBV5-1
ASSLVPGSSNQPQH
>TRBJ2-2|TRBV18
ASSPHRVDGNTGELF
>TRBJ1-1|TRBV19
ATTERRAMNTEAF
>TRBJ2-1|TRBV10-3
ATRTSGLVDEQF
>TRBJ1-1|TRBV6-1
ASSLGQLNTEAF
>TRBJ2-1|TRBV7-6
ASSGTEQF
>TRBJ1-2|TRBV6-1
ASSLDRGIYGYT
>TRBJ2-1|TRBV12-2
ASRLPHWRQANEQF
>TRBJ1-2|TRBV21-1
ASSKLGAPYYGYT
>TRBJ2-1|TRBV7-8
ASSLGLAGGTSYNEQF
>TRBJ1-4|TRBV5-6
ASSLPQAGEKLF
>TRBJ2-7|TRBV7-2
ASSRGRAGAREEQY
>TRBJ2-2|TRBV4-1
ASSRGLAGYLRAGELF
>TRBJ1-2|TRBV28
ASSLFSANYGYT
>TRBJ1-1|TRBV7-3
ASSFSSEAF
>TRBJ2-7|TRBV9
ASSVDLSGPPYEQY
>TRBJ1-2|TRBV9
ASSVGQDYGYT
>TRBJ2-3|TRBV6-1
ASSRDRVTDTQY
>TRBJ2-2|TRBV16
ASSQTQGAGELF
>TRBJ1-1|TRBV6-6
ASRRQPNTEAF
>TRBJ1-2|TRBV28
ASSLFGEGVTYGYT
>TRBJ2-7|TRBV7-2
ASSLERSLAYEQY
>TRBJ1-4|TRBV15
ATSSGRGRAEKLF
>TRBJ1-1|TRBV2
ATRQGRNTEAF
>TRBJ1-1|TRBV5-1
ASRPTGWAEAF
>TRBJ2-1|TRBV19
ASNTGTKRNEQF
>TRBJ2-7|TRBV10-3
AISFPTGGSSYEQY
>TRBJ2-7|TRBV18
ASSPPSRGGNEQY
>TRBJ1-3|TRBV5-6
ASSLAGSGNTIY
>TRBJ2-5|TRBV25-1
ASTNRRAGETQY
>TRBJ2-5|TRBV5-1
ASSPSQGDETQY
>TRBJ1-3|TRBV28
ASSSPWEGGFSGNTIY
>TRBJ2-5|TRBV6-5
ASTRAGGGTQY
>TRBJ2-7|TRBV10-3
AISKNRVGYEQY
>TRBJ2-1|TRBV5-1
ASSLAIGNNEQF
>TRBJ2-1|TRBV10-1
ASSGPDRGRKF
>TRBJ2-1|TRBV2
ASSFRTGALSYNEQF
>TRBJ2-3|TRBV5-6
ASSRKGADTQY
>NA|TRBV7-3
ASSPGGRSEQY
>TRBJ1-2|TRBV4-1
ASSPLGGTGGYT
>TRBJ1-1|TRBV11-2
ASSLVTGITEAF
>TRBJ2-5|TRBV9
ASSVGLAGGHQETQY
>TRBJ2-1|TRBV5-6
ASSLRRNISSYNEQF
>TRBJ2-5|TRBV27
ASSYTPTSGHGETQY
>TRBJ2-7|TRBV18
ASSRGGGSDYEQY
>TRBJ2-7|TRBV30
AWKAGGSVRYEQY